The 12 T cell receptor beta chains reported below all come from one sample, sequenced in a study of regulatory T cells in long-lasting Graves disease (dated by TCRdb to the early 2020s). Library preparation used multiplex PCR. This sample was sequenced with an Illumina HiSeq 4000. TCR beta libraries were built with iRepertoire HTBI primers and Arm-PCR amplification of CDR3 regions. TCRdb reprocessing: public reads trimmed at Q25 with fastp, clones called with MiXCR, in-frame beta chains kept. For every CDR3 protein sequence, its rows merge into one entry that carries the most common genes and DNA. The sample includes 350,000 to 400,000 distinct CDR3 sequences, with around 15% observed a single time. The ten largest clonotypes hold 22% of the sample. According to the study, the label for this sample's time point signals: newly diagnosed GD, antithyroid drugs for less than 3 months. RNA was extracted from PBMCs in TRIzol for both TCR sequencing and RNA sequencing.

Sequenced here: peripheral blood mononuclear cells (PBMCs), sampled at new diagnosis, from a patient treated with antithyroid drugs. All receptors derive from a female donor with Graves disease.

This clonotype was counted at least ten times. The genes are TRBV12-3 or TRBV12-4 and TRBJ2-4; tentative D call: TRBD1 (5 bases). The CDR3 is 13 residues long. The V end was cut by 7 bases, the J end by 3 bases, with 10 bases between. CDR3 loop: CASKDSLKNIQYF. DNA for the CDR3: TGTGCCAGCAAAGACAGTCTCAAAAACATTCAGTACTTC.

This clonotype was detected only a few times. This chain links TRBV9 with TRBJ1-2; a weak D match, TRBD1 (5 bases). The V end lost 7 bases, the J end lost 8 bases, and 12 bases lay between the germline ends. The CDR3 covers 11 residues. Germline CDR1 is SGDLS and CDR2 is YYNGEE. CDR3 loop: CASGSGVGYTF. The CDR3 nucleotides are TGTGCCAGCGGATCGGGGGTAGGCTACACCTTC.

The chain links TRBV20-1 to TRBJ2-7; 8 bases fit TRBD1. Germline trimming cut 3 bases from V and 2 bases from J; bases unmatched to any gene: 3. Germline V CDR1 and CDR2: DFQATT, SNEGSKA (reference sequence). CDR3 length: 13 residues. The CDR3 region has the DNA TGCAGTGCTAGCGGACAGGGACCCTACGAGCAGTACTTC. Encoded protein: CSASGQGPYEQYF.

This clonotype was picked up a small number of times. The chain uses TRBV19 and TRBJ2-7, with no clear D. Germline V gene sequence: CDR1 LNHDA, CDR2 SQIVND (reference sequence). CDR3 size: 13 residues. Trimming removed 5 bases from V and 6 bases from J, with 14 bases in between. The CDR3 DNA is TGTGCCAGTAGTTGGGGAAGTCCAGGCGAGCAGTACTTC. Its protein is CASSWGSPGEQYF.

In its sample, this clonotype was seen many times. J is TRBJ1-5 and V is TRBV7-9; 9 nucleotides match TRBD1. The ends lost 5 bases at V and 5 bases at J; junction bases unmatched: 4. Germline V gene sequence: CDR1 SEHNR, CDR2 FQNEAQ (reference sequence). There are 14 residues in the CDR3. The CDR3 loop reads CASSAGTGYQPQHF. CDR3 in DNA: TGTGCCAGCAGCGCAGGGACAGGGTATCAGCCCCAGCATTTT.

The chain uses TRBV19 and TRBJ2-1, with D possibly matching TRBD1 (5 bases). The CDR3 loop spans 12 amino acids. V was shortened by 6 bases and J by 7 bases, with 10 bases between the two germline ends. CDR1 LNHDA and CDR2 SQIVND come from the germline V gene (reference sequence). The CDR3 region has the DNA TGTGCCAGTAGCCCCCGGACAAATGAGCAGTTCTTC. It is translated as CASSPRTNEQFF.

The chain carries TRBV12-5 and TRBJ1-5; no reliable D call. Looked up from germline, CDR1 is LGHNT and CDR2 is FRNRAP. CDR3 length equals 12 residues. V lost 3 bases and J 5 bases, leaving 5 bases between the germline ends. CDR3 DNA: TGTGCTAGTGGTTTTGGCGATCAGCCCCAGCATTTT. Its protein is CASGFGDQPQHF.

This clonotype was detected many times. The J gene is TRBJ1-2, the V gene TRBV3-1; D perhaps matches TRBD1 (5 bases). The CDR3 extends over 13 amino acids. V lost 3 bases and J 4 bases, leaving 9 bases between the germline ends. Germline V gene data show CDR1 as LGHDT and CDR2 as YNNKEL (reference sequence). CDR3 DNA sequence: TGTGCCAGCAGCCACAGACAGCCCTATGGCTACACCTTC. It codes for CASSHRQPYGYTF. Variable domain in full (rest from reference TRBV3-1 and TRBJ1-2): DTAVSQTPKYLVTQMGNDKSIKCEQNLGHDTMYWYKQDSKKFLKIMFSYNNKELIINETVPNRFSPKSPDKAHLNLHINSLELGDSAVYFCASSHRQPYGYTFGSGTRLTVV.

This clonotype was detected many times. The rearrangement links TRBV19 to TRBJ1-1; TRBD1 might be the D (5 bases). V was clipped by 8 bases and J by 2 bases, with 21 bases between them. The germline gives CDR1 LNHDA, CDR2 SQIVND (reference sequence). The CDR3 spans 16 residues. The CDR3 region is CASDMAGGFGNTEAFF. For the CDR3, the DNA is TGTGCCAGTGACATGGCGGGGGGGTTCGGAAACACTGAAGCTTTCTTT.

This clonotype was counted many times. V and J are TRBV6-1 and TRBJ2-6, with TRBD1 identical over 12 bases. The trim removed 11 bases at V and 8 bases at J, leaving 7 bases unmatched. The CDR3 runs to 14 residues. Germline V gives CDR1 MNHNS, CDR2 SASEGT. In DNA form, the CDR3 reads TGTGCCGTTGCGGGACAGGGGGCTTCCAACGTCCTGACTTTC. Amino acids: CAVAGQGASNVLTF.

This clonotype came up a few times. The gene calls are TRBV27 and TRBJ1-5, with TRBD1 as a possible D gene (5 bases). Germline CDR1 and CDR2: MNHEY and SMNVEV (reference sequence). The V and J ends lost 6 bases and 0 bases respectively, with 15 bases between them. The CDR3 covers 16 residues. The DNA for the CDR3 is TGTGCCAGCAGCCCAATCAGTGACAGTAGCAATCAGCCCCAGCATTTT. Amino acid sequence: CASSPISDSSNQPQHF.

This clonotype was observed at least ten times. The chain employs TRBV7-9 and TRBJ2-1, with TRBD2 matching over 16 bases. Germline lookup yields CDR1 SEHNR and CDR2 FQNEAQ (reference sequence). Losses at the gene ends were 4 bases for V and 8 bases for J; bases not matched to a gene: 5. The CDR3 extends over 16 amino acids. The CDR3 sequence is CASSSGTSGGVYEQFF. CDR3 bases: TGTGCCAGCAGCTCTGGGACTAGCGGGGGGGTTTATGAGCAGTTCTTC.